This TCR beta chain was sequenced during a study of blood T cell repertoires in COVID-19. Across the study: Samples of COVID-19 (acute and convalescent) were obtained from the United States, Italy and Spain. PBMCs, B-cell-depleted T cells, or T cells were the source of the cDNA or gDNA that made up the material.

Per the original data handling: Reference gene primer amplification yielded estimated nucleated cell counts. This table comes from immunoSEQ multiplex PCR, and its TCRdb copy is limited to in-frame clones, with some not included. That table is the source of V, J and clone size, and D and trimming were worked out from the DNA. The table records over 300,000 clones, nearly 90% of them present only once. The germline V gene encodes CDR1 LGHNA and CDR2 YSLEER. CDR3 size: 15 residues. V dropped 1 base and J dropped 9; count of bases not matched to a gene: 7. Material: peripheral blood. This chain connects TRBV4-3 to TRBJ2-1, with 9 bases that match TRBD2. The clonotype was recovered from a man between 18 and 35 years old with active or convalescent COVID-19. The CDR3 here is CASSQVAGGPGEQFF. CDR3 DNA: TGCGCCAGCAGCCAAGTTGCGGGGGGGCCCGGTGAGCAGTTCTTC.